These T cell receptor beta chains were read from a single sample in a study of identifying expanded T cells in peripheral blood. Libraries were prepared by immunoSEQ multiplex PCR; TCRdb keeps only in-frame clonotypes and omits some of them. Of 81,000 or so clones listed, less than 90% were seen once; the top ten hold about 19%. The specimen sequenced was blood. The receptors were sampled from a person aged 18 to 75 in good health. Both conserved end residues are trimmed from each CDR3.

V,CDR3
TRBV19,ASSTRTAEAF
TRBV7-8,ASSLGGLVVQY
TRBV28,ASSLLAVYNQPQH
TRBV19,ASSILGKQY
TRBV10-3,AISEDRTANYGYT
TRBV7-2,ASSLVVGTYNEQF
TRBV19,ASSIQSDNYGYT
TRBV27,ASSLTGNTEAF
TRBV6-6,ASSYSGTVGNEQY
TRBV28,ASSLNIGGDGYT
TRBV30,AWSPTRTNINEKLF
TRBV2,ASSASDVNEQF